A selection of T cell receptor beta chains follows, all from one sample in a study of cytomegalovirus exposure and HLA in healthy donors. TCRdb's table, derived via immunoSEQ multiplex PCR, lists solely in-frame clones and lacks some. In the table there are roughly 140,000 clones, around 81% of which are singletons. The sequencing sample was made of PBMCs. The receptors were gathered from a male donor in good health and CMV-seronegative. Each CDR3 is given without its conserved first and last residue.

j_call: TRBJ2-7
v_call: TRBV30
cdr3_aa: AWSTIDGYEQY

j_call: TRBJ2-7
v_call: TRBV5-1
cdr3_aa: ASSGTGTRSYEQY

j_call: TRBJ1-2
v_call: TRBV9
cdr3_aa: ASSVVAGMNYGYT

j_call: TRBJ2-3
v_call: TRBV7-3
cdr3_aa: ASSSGLAGGYTDTQY

j_call: TRBJ2-2
v_call: TRBV6-5
cdr3_aa: ASSYSAGGTGELF

j_call: TRBJ2-1
v_call: TRBV30
cdr3_aa: AWSVGRYDNEQF

j_call: TRBJ2-7
v_call: TRBV5-6
cdr3_aa: ASSLYTRGEQY

j_call: TRBJ2-7
v_call: TRBV5-1
cdr3_aa: ASRQNYEQY

j_call: TRBJ1-5
v_call: TRBV19
cdr3_aa: ASRTPDRVGQPQH

j_call: TRBJ1-3
v_call: TRBV9
cdr3_aa: ASSVSTGNGNTIY

j_call: TRBJ1-6
v_call: TRBV18
cdr3_aa: ASSPTPVGSPLH

j_call: TRBJ2-1
v_call: TRBV9
cdr3_aa: ASSGLSGGNEQF

j_call: TRBJ1-1
v_call: TRBV30
cdr3_aa: AWSVTRASEAF

j_call: TRBJ2-3
v_call: TRBV7-3
cdr3_aa: ASSPRGWDTDTQY

j_call: TRBJ1-4
v_call: TRBV4-1
cdr3_aa: ASSHTQGNLEKLF

j_call: TRBJ1-2
v_call: TRBV9
cdr3_aa: ASSSGVPGYT

j_call: TRBJ2-3
v_call: TRBV14
cdr3_aa: ASSQVTGGTDTQY

j_call: TRBJ2-7
v_call: TRBV5-8
cdr3_aa: ASSFRWGAGSLYEQY

j_call: TRBJ2-2
v_call: TRBV5-1
cdr3_aa: ASSPGLDITGELF

j_call: TRBJ1-1
v_call: TRBV7-2
cdr3_aa: ASSTRQGATTEAF

j_call: NA
v_call: TRBV19
cdr3_aa: ASSRSYEQY

j_call: TRBJ2-7
v_call: TRBV27
cdr3_aa: ASRPLGGGSYEQY

j_call: TRBJ2-3
v_call: TRBV4-3
cdr3_aa: ASSQEAGFSITDTQY

j_call: TRBJ2-2
v_call: TRBV6-4
cdr3_aa: ASSDQLYGELF

j_call: TRBJ2-3
v_call: TRBV7-9
cdr3_aa: ASSFTEAGGWDTQY

j_call: TRBJ2-7
v_call: TRBV12-2
cdr3_aa: ASRPDRSYEQY

j_call: TRBJ1-1
v_call: TRBV5-4
cdr3_aa: ASSLVGGGRGPNTEAF

j_call: NA
v_call: TRBV13
cdr3_aa: ASSIRLASRREQY

j_call: TRBJ2-3
v_call: TRBV18
cdr3_aa: ASSTGQGSVDTQY

j_call: TRBJ1-1
v_call: TRBV4-1
cdr3_aa: ASSQVYGQGNTEAF

j_call: TRBJ1-1
v_call: TRBV18
cdr3_aa: ASSPPGQGSEAF

j_call: TRBJ1-2
v_call: TRBV5-1
cdr3_aa: ASSRDRGDYGYT

j_call: TRBJ2-7
v_call: TRBV6-6
cdr3_aa: ASSSPGLANYEQY

j_call: TRBJ1-1
v_call: TRBV18
cdr3_aa: ASSAGSEGTEAF

j_call: TRBJ1-3
v_call: TRBV29-1
cdr3_aa: SAAGGGNTIY

j_call: TRBJ1-4
v_call: TRBV5-6
cdr3_aa: ASSSGQGWDEKLF

j_call: TRBJ1-4
v_call: TRBV19
cdr3_aa: ASSIDRTANEKLF

j_call: TRBJ2-2
v_call: TRBV15
cdr3_aa: ATSRGLAGDSGELF

j_call: NA
v_call: TRBV4-1
cdr3_aa: ASSRPGQTYEQY

j_call: TRBJ1-1
v_call: TRBV29-1
cdr3_aa: SVDEGISNTEAF

j_call: TRBJ2-7
v_call: TRBV5-6
cdr3_aa: ASSLDRVSYEQY

j_call: TRBJ1-4
v_call: TRBV7-8
cdr3_aa: ASSLAWRGLREKLF

j_call: TRBJ1-2
v_call: TRBV2
cdr3_aa: ASSGRSPYGYT

j_call: TRBJ1-1
v_call: TRBV18
cdr3_aa: ASSPLRTGDRYTEAF

j_call: TRBJ1-4
v_call: TRBV6-5
cdr3_aa: ASSYIPATNEKLF

j_call: TRBJ1-1
v_call: TRBV4-2
cdr3_aa: ASSQDSEDTEAF

j_call: TRBJ1-2
v_call: TRBV5-1
cdr3_aa: ASSLASYRGANYGYT

j_call: TRBJ1-1
v_call: TRBV6-6
cdr3_aa: ASSALRGAF

j_call: TRBJ2-2
v_call: TRBV11-3
cdr3_aa: ASSRDSTGELF